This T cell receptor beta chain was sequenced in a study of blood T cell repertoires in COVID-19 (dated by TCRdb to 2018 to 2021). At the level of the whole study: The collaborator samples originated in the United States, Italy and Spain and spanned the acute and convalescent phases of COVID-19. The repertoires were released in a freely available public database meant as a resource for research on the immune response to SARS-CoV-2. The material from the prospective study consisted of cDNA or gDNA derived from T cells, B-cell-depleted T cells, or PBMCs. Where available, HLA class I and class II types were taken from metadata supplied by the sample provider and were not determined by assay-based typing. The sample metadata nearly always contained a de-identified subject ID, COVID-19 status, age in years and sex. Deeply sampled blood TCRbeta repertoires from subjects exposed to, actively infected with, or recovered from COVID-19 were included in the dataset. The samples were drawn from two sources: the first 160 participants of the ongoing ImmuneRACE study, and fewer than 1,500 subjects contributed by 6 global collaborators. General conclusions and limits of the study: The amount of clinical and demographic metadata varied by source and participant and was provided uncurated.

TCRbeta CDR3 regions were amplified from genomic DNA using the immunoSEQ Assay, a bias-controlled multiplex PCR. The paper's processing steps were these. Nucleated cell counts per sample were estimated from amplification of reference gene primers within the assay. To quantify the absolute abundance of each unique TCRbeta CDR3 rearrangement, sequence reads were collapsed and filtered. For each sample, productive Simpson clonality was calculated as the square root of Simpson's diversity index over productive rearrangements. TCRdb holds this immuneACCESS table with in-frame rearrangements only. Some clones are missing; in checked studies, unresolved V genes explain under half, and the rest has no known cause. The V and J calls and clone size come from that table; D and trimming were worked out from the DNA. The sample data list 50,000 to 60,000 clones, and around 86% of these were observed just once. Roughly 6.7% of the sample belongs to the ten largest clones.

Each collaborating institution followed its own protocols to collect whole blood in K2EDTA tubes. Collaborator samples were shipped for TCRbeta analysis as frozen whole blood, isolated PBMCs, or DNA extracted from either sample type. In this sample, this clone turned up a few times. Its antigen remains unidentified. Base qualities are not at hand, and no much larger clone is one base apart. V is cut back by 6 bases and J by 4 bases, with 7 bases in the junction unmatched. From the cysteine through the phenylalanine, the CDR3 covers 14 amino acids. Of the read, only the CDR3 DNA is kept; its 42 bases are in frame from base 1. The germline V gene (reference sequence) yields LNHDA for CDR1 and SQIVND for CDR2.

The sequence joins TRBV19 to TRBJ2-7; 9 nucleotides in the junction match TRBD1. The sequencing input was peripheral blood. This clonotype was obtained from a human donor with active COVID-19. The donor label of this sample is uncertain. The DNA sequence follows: TGTGCCAGTAGGACGACAGGGGGGCTTTACGAGCAGTACTTC. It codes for CASRTTGGLYEQYF.